This T cell receptor (beta chain) emerged from a study of cytomegalovirus exposure and HLA in healthy donors. Primers included in the PCR were 60 Vbeta and 13 Jbeta primers. Method: immunoSEQ multiplex PCR; TCRdb's copy keeps in-frame clones and lacks some. The sample holds roughly 140,000 clones, 75% to 80% seen once. Trimming at V came to 8 bases and at J to 5 bases, leaving 5 bases not matched to a gene. The CDR3 is made up of 12 amino acids. CDR1 is SEHNR and CDR2 is FQNEAQ in the germline V gene (reference sequence). The chain has TRBV7-9 and TRBJ1-2; 7 bases are a match to TRBD1. The sequenced material came from PBMCs. The receptor's source is a woman aged 18-29 years in good health and CMV-seropositive. Here the CDR3 DNA reads TGTGCCAGCCGGGACAGACATTATGGCTACACCTTC. This encodes CASRDRHYGYTF.